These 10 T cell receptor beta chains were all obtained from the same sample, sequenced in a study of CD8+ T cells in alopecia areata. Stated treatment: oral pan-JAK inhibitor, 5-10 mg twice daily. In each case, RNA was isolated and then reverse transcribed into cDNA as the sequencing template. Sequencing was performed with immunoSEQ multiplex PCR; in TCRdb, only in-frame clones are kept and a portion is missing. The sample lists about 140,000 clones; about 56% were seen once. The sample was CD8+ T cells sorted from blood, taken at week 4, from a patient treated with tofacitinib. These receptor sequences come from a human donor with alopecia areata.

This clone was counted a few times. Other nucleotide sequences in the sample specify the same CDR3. The CDR3 here is CASSLPGGSYNEQFF. CDR3 DNA sequence: TGCGCCAGCAGCTTGCCGGGGGGTTCCTACAATGAGCAGTTCTTC. This chain joins TRBV5-1 and TRBJ2-1; 7 bases line up with TRBD2. The CDR3 has 15 amino acids. Germline V gene data show CDR1 as SGHRS and CDR2 as YFSETQ. V shed 1 base, J shed 1 base, and the junction held 2 bases outside the gene matches.

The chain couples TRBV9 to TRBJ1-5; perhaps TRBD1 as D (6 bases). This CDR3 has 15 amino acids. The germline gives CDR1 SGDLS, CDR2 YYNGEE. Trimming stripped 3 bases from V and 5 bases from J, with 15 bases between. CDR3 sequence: CASSGGAGFDQPQHF. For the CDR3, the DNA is TGTGCCAGCAGCGGGGGGGCAGGGTTCGATCAGCCCCAGCATTTT.

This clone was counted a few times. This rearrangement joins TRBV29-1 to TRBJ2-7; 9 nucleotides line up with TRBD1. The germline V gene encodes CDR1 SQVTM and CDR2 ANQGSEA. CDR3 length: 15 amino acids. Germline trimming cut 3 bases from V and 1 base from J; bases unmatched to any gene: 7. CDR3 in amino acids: CSVEGGTGLSYEQYF. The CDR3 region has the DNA TGCAGCGTTGAGGGGGGGACAGGGTTATCCTACGAGCAGTACTTC.

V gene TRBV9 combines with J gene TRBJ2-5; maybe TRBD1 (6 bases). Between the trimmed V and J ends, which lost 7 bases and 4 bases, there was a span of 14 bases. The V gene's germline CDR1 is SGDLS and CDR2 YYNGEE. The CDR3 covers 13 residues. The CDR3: CASGTGWGETQYF. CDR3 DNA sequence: TGTGCCAGCGGTACAGGGTGGGGAGAGACCCAGTACTTC.

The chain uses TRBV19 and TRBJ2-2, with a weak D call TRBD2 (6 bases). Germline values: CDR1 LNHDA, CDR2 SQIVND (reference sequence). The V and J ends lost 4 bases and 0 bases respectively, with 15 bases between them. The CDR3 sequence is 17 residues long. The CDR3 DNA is TGTGCCAGTAGTAGCGGCTGGGACTCCGCGAACACCGGGGAGCTGTTTTTT. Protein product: CASSSGWDSANTGELFF.

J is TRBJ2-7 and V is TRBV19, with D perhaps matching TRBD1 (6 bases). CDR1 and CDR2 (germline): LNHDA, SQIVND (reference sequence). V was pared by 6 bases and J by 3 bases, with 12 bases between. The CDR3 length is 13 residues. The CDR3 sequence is CASRPRGGYEQYF. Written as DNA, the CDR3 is TGTGCCAGTAGACCGAGAGGGGGCTACGAGCAGTACTTC.

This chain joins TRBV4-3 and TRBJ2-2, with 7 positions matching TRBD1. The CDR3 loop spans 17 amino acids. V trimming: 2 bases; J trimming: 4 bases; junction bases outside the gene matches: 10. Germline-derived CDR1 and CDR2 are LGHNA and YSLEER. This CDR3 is CASSQLTGVVVTGELFF. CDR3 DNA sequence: TGCGCCAGCAGCCAACTAACAGGGGTAGTTGTCACCGGGGAGCTGTTTTTT.

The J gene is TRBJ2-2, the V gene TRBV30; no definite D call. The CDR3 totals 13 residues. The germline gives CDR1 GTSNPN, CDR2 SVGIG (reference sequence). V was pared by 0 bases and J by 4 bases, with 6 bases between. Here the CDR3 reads CAWSVVATGELFF. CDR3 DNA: TGTGCCTGGAGTGTAGTGGCCACCGGGGAGCTGTTTTTT.

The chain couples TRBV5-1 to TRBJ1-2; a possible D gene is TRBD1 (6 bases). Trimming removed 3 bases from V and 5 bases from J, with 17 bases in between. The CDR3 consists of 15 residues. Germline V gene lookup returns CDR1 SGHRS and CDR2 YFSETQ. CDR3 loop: CASSSEIRGSYGYTF. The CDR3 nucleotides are TGCGCCAGCAGCTCCGAGATCAGGGGATCATATGGCTACACCTTC.

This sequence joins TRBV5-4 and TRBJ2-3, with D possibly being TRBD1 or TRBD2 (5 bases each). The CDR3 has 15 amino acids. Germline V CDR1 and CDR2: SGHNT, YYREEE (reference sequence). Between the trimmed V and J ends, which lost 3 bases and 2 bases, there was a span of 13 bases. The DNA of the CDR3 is TGTGCCAGCAGCTATTGGGACCGCTCCACAGATACGCAGTATTTT. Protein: CASSYWDRSTDTQYF.